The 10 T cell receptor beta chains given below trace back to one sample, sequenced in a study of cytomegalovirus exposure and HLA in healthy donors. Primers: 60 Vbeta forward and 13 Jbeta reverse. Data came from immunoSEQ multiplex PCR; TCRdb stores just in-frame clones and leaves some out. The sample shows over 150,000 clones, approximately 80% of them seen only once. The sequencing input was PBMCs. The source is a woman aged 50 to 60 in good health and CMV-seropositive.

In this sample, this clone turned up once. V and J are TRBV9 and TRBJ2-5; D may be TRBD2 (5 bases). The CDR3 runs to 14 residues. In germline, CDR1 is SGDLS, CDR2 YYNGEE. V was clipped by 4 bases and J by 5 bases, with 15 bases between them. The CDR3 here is CASSSLPGGETQYF. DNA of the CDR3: TGTGCCAGCAGCTCCCTCCCGGGCGGGGAGACCCAGTACTTC.

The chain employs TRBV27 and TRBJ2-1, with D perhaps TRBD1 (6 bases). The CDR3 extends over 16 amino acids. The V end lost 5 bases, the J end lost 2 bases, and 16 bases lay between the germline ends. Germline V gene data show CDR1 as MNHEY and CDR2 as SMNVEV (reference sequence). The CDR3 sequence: CASSRRQGWTYNEQFF. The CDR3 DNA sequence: TGTGCCAGCAGTAGACGGCAGGGGTGGACCTACAATGAGCAGTTCTTC.

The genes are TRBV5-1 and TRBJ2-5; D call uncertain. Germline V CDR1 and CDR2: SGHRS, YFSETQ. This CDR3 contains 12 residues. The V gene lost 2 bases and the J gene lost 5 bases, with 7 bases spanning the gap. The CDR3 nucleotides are TGCGCCAGCAGCTTTTCACAGGAGACCCAGTACTTC. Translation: CASSFSQETQYF.

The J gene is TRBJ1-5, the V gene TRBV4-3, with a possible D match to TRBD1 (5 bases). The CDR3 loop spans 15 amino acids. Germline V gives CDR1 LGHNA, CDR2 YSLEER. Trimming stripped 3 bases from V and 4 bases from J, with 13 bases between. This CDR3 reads CASSQQGLPNQPQHF. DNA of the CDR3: TGCGCCAGCAGCCAGCAGGGACTCCCTAATCAGCCCCAGCATTTT.

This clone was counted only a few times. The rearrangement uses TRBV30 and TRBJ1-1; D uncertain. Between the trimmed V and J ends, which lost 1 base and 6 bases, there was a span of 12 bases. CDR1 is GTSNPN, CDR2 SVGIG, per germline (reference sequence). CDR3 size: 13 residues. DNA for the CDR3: TGTGCCTGGAGTGGTCGACGGGAGGCTGAAGCTTTCTTT. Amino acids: CAWSGRREAEAFF.

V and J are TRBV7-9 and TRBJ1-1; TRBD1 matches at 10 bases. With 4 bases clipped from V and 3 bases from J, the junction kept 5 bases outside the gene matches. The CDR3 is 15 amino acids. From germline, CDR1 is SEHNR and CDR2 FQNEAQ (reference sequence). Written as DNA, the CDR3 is TGTGCCAGCAGCTCATGGGACAGGGGCGACACTGAAGCTTTCTTT. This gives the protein CASSSWDRGDTEAFF.

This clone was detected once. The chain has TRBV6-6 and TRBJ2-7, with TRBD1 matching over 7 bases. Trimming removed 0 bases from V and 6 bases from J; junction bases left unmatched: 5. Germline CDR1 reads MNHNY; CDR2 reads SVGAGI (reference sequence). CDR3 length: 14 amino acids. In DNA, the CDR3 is TGTGCCAGCAGTTACTCATCCGGACAGGTCGAGCAGTACTTC. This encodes CASSYSSGQVEQYF.

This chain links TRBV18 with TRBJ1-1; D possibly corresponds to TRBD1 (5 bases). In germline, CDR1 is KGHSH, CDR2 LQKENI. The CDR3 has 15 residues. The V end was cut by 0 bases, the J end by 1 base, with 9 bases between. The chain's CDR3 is CASSPPLGRNTEAFF. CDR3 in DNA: TGTGCCAGCTCACCACCTCTGGGGCGGAACACTGAAGCTTTCTTT.

The CDR3: CASSPGTGLGQETQYF. The CDR3 nucleotides read TGTGCCAGCTCACCCGGGACAGGGCTGGGGCAAGAGACCCAGTACTTC. The chain couples TRBV18 to TRBJ2-5, with 9 bases fitting TRBD1. Trimming removed 3 bases from V and 2 bases from J; junction bases left unmatched: 7. Germline V CDR1 and CDR2: KGHSH, LQKENI. This CDR3 is 16 amino acids long.

The CDR3 coding sequence is TGTGCCAGCTCACCGGGGACTAGCGGAATAGAGACCCAGTACTTC. Protein sequence: CASSPGTSGIETQYF. The chain links TRBV18 to TRBJ2-5; 11 bases match TRBD2. CDR1 and CDR2 (germline): KGHSH, LQKENI. The CDR3 runs to 15 residues. J gave up 4 bases and V 3 bases, and 4 bases lay outside the gene matches. Supplemented by reference TRBV18 and TRBJ2-5, the full variable domain reads NAGVMQNPRHLVRRRGQEARLRCSPMKGHSHVYWYRQLPEEGLKFMVYLQKENIIDESGMPKERFSAEFPKEGPSILRIQQVVRGDSAAYFCASSPGTSGIETQYFGPGTRLLVL.